This TCR beta chain appears in the sequencing data of a study of spatial heterogeneity in lung cancer. Indicated time point: blood at routine non-recurrence follow-up after resection. TCRdb itself ran the 5' RACE reads through MiXCR, one entry per CDR3 protein. Here the sample spans 23,000 or so distinct CDR3 sequences, about 9.8% being singletons. Germline CDR1 and CDR2: SGHRS and YFSETQ. There are 16 residues in the CDR3. V lost 2 bases to trimming and J lost 3 bases; unmatched junction nucleotides: 3. This clonotype was recorded many times. The sequenced sample was PBMCs, obtained at follow-up. The chain employs TRBV5-1 and TRBJ2-2; 11 bases map to TRBD1. This TCR was sampled from a male donor with early-stage non-small cell lung cancer. CDR3 amino acids: CASSLQGQGDTGELFF. The CDR3 DNA reads as TGCGCCAGCAGCTTACAGGGACAGGGGGACACCGGGGAGCTGTTTTTT.